The 19 T cell receptor beta chains below all came from one sample that was sequenced in a study of early T cells in non-severe SARS-CoV-2 infection. TCRdb called the 5' RACE reads again in MiXCR, with one record for every CDR3 protein. The sample holds approximately 40,000 distinct CDR3 sequences, under 7.5% seen once. The sequences come from whole blood, collected at baseline. Receptors were obtained from an adult who was a healthcare worker with PCR-confirmed SARS-CoV-2 infection or an uninfected control (not recorded which).

J is TRBJ2-1 and V is TRBV6-2 or TRBV6-3, with 12 bases matching TRBD1. The CDR3 sequence is 16 residues long. V lost 5 bases and J lost 8; bases outside the gene matches: 10. Germline V CDR1 and CDR2: MNHEY, SVGEGT. The CDR3: CASSPGQGAGWDEQFF. The CDR3 nucleotides are TGTGCCAGCAGTCCGGGACAGGGGGCAGGATGGGATGAGCAGTTCTTC.

The table lists this clonotype with a few counts. This chain connects TRBV10-1 to TRBJ2-1; 10 bases map to TRBD1. Germline V lookup: CDR1 WNHNN, CDR2 SYGVQD (reference sequence). This CDR3 has 13 amino acids. Trimming cost V 6 bases and J 9 bases; bases outside gene matches: 5. CDR3 amino acids: CASRDRDRGEQFF. CDR3 nucleotides: TGCGCCAGCAGGGACCGGGACAGGGGTGAGCAGTTCTTC.

This clonotype was detected a few times. A much bigger clone sits one base away, suggesting this may be a read error. This chain uses TRBV6-6 with TRBJ1-6, with 8 bases matching TRBD1. There are 15 residues in the CDR3. CDR1 and CDR2 from the germline V gene are MNHNY and SVGAGI (reference sequence). The CDR3 sequence is CTSTLRGQGDSPLHF. CDR3 DNA: TGTACCAGCACCCTCAGGGGGCAAGGGGATTCACCCCTCCACTTT.

This clonotype came up many times. The rearrangement links TRBV7-8 to TRBJ1-3; D is possibly TRBD1 (5 bases). Germline-derived CDR1 and CDR2 are SGHVS and FQNEAQ. This CDR3 contains 15 residues. The V gene lost 5 bases and the J gene lost 8 bases, with 19 bases spanning the gap. This CDR3 reads CASSRGGSRTDTIYF. The CDR3 bases are TGTGCCAGCAGCCGGGGGGGGTCGAGGACTGACACCATATATTTT.

This clonotype was seen ten or more times. The chain recombines TRBV20-1 with TRBJ2-1; TRBD2 aligns across 10 bases. J was trimmed by 2 bases and V by 0 bases; bases with no gene match: 7. The CDR3 extends over 17 amino acids. CDR1 is DFQATT and CDR2 is SNEGSKA in the germline V gene (reference sequence). CDR3 amino acids: CSARELGLAGAYNEQFF. CDR3 sequence (DNA): TGCAGTGCTAGAGAATTGGGGCTAGCGGGGGCCTACAATGAGCAGTTCTTC.

In this sample, this clonotype turned up many times. The genes are TRBV4-1 and TRBJ1-2; D unresolved. With 1 base removed from V and 4 bases from J, the gap between germline ends came to 16 bases. The CDR3 runs to 16 residues. The germline CDR1 and CDR2 sequences are MGHRA and YSYEKL. The CDR3 loop is CASSQGQGFGTYGYTF. The CDR3 bases are TGCGCCAGCAGCCAAGGTCAAGGGTTTGGAACCTATGGCTACACCTTC.

This clonotype was detected ten times or more. V and J are TRBV6-6 and TRBJ1-1, with a tentative D call TRBD1 (5 bases). This CDR3 region has 14 residues. V lost 3 bases and J 3 bases, leaving 11 bases between the germline ends. The germline CDR1 and CDR2 sequences are MNHNY and SVGAGI (reference sequence). CDR3 loop: CASSYGGVDTEAFF. The CDR3 nucleotides are TGTGCCAGCAGTTATGGGGGGGTTGACACTGAAGCTTTCTTT.

This clonotype was found a few times. V is TRBV2 and J is TRBJ1-1, with a tentative D call TRBD1 (5 bases). V was pared by 10 bases and J by 0 bases, with 15 bases between. CDR1 is SNHLY and CDR2 is FYNNEI in the germline V gene. CDR3 length: 14 amino acids. CDR3 nucleotides: TGTGCCACCACCTTTTCAGGGATGAACACTGAAGCTTTCTTT. It is translated as CATTFSGMNTEAFF.

This clonotype came up many times. The chain is built from TRBV7-9 and TRBJ1-3; maybe TRBD1 (5 bases). The CDR3 consists of 15 residues. CDR1 is SEHNR and CDR2 is FQNEAQ in the germline V gene (reference sequence). Trimming stripped 6 bases from V and 0 bases from J, with 12 bases between. CDR3 residues: CASRSSGRSGNTIYF. The CDR3 DNA is TGTGCCAGCAGGTCGTCAGGGCGCTCTGGAAACACCATATATTTT.

This clonotype occurred many times. The CDR3 is CSAPGLASTYEQYF. CDR3 coding DNA: TGCAGTGCTCCGGGACTAGCTTCTACCTACGAGCAGTACTTC. The gene calls are TRBV20-1 and TRBJ2-7; 9 positions agree with TRBD2. CDR1 is DFQATT, CDR2 SNEGSKA, per germline (reference sequence). Trimming removed 5 bases from V and 2 bases from J; junction bases left unmatched: 7. The CDR3 contains 14 residues.

Here the CDR3 DNA reads TGCAGTGCTTACCGTGGGGTCGAGCAGTACTTC. Amino acid sequence: CSAYRGVEQYF. The chain joins TRBV20-1 to TRBJ2-7; D ambiguous. V lost 5 bases to trimming and J lost 6 bases, with 11 bases between them. This CDR3 has 11 amino acids. CDR1 and CDR2 (germline): DFQATT, SNEGSKA (reference sequence).

The rearrangement uses TRBV7-2 and TRBJ1-2; D might be TRBD1 (5 bases). This CDR3 contains 15 residues. Trimming removed 2 bases at V and 8 bases at J, with 18 bases between. CDR1 is SGHTA and CDR2 is FQGNSA in the germline V gene. The CDR3 loop is CASSLRRGESPGYTF. CDR3 nucleotides: TGTGCCAGCAGCTTACGGCGGGGCGAGTCGCCCGGCTACACCTTC.

This clonotype was found a few times. The chain recombines TRBV7-2 with TRBJ1-3, with D hard to call. V shed 1 base and J shed 4 bases, with 11 bases lying between them. The CDR3 has 15 residues. Germline CDR1 reads SGHTA; CDR2 reads FQGNSA. This CDR3 is CASSLGTFLGNTIYF. In DNA form, the CDR3 reads TGTGCCAGCAGCTTAGGGACGTTTCTGGGAAACACCATATATTTT.

The table lists this clonotype with many counts. The DNA for the CDR3 is TGTGCCAGCAGCTTGGACCTGATCAGGCTCTCTGGGGCCAACGTCCTGACTTTC. This codes for CASSLDLIRLSGANVLTF. The V call is TRBV7-3, the J call TRBJ2-6; D is unresolved. The V end was cut by 3 bases, the J end by 0 bases, with 15 bases between. Germline loops: CDR1 SGHTA, CDR2 FQGTGA. The CDR3 totals 18 residues.

This clonotype was counted many times. The chain couples TRBV11-2 to TRBJ2-5, with D tentatively TRBD2 (5 bases). V gave up 3 bases and J gave up 3 bases, with 14 bases separating them. This CDR3 is 15 amino acids long. CDR1 and CDR2 (germline): SGHAT, FQNNGV. This CDR3 reads CASSFLTGSEETQYF. The CDR3 nucleotides are TGTGCCAGCAGCTTCCTGACGGGGTCGGAAGAGACCCAGTACTTC. The full variable domain, rest sourced from reference TRBV11-2 and TRBJ2-5, is EAGVAQSPRYKIIEKRQSVAFWCNPISGHATLYWYQQILGQGPKLLIQFQNNGVVDDSQLPKDRFSAERLKGVDSTLKIQPAKLEDSAVYLCASSFLTGSEETQYFGPGTRLLVL.

This clonotype was detected a few times. The V and J genes are TRBV28 and TRBJ2-6; D gene ambiguous. The V gene's germline CDR1 is MDHEN and CDR2 SYDVKM. V was pared by 1 base and J by 0 bases, with 7 bases between. This CDR3 comprises 16 residues. The CDR3 here is CASSLLRSSGANVLTF. The CDR3 DNA reads TGTGCCAGCAGTTTATTGCGGTCCTCTGGGGCCAACGTCCTGACTTTC.

This clonotype has at least ten counts. This chain links TRBV20-1 with TRBJ2-7; D is unresolved. V lost 5 bases, J lost 5 bases, and 19 bases lay in between. Germline V lookup: CDR1 DFQATT, CDR2 SNEGSKA (reference sequence). The CDR3 has 14 residues. CDR3 in DNA: TGCAGTGCTGCAGAGTGGGGTAATACCCACGAGCAGTACTTC. Residues: CSAAEWGNTHEQYF.

This chain connects TRBV6-6 to TRBJ2-2, with 7 nucleotides matching TRBD2. The germline CDR1 and CDR2 sequences are MNHNY and SVGAGI (reference sequence). CDR3 length equals 11 residues. This chain's CDR3 is CAAGVGGELFF. CDR3 in DNA: TGTGCGGCGGGAGTGGGCGGGGAGCTGTTTTTT.

The sample holds many counts of this clonotype. The V gene is TRBV28, the J gene TRBJ1-2; possibly TRBD1 for D (5 bases). V was trimmed by 5 bases and J by 7 bases, leaving 29 bases between them. Germline V lookup: CDR1 MDHEN, CDR2 SYDVKM. The CDR3 runs to 18 residues. CDR3 residues: CASSPIARVRSTDRGYTF. CDR3 nucleotide sequence: TGTGCCAGCAGTCCCATCGCGAGAGTGAGGTCGACAGACCGTGGCTACACCTTC.